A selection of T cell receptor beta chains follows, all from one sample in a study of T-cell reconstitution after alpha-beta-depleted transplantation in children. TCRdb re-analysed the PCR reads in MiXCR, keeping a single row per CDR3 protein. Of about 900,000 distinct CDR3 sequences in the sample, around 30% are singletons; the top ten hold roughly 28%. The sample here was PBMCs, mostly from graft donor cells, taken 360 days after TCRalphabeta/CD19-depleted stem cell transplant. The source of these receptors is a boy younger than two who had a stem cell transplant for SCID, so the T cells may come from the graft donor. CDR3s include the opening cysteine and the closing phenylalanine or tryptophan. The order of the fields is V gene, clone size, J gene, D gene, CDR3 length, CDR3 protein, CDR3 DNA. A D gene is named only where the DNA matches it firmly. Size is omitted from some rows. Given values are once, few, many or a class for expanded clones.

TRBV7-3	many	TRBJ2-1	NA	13	CASSLSGYNEQFF	TGTGCCAGCAGTTTATCGGGATACAATGAGCAGTTCTTC
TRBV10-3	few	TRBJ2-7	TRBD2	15	CAISTPSGASHEQYF	TGTGCCATCAGTACCCCTAGCGGGGCGTCCCACGAGCAGTACTTC
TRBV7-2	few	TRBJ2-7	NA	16	CASSVKTGISSYEQYF	TGTGCCAGCAGCGTGAAAACAGGGATCTCAAGCTACGAGCAGTACTTC
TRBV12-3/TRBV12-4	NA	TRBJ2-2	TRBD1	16	CASRPDRGKNTGELFF	TGTGCCAGCAGACCCGACAGGGGAAAGAACACCGGGGAGCTGTTTTTT
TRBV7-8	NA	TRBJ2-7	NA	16	CASSSSAGAWDYEQYF	TGTGCCAGCAGCTCAAGCGCAGGGGCGTGGGACTACGAGCAGTACTTC
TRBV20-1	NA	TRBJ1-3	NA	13	CSARGDLRNTIYF	TGCAGTGCCCGAGGCGACTTGAGAAACACCATATATTTT
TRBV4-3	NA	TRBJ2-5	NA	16	CASSQGTAGPQETQYF	TGCGCCAGCAGCCAAGGGACGGCGGGGCCTCAAGAGACCCAGTACTTC
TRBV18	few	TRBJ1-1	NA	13	CASSPLKENEAFF	TGTGCCAGCTCACCACTTAAAGAAAATGAAGCTTTCTTT
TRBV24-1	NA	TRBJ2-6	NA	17	CATTSTYAGAGANVLTF	TGTGCCACCACATCCACCTACGCAGGGGCTGGGGCCAACGTCCTGACTTTC
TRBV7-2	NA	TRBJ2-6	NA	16	CASSFLRAGGANVLTF	TGTGCCAGCAGCTTCCTCAGGGCGGGGGGGGCCAACGTCCTGACTTTC
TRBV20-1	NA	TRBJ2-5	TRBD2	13	CSAGGLDLETQYF	TGCAGTGCTGGGGGACTAGATCTGGAGACCCAGTACTTC
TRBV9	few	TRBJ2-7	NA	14	CASSVGVTPDEQYF	TGTGCCAGCAGCGTAGGGGTTACCCCCGACGAGCAGTACTTC
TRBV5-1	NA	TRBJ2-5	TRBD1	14	CASSLADRAETQYF	TGCGCCAGCAGCTTGGCCGACAGGGCGGAGACCCAGTACTTC
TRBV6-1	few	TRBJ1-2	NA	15	CASSTHREEDYGYTF	TGTGCCAGCAGTACCCACAGGGAAGAGGACTATGGCTACACCTTC
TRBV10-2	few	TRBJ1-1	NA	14	CASSDWASNTEAFF	TGCGCCAGCAGTGATTGGGCATCGAACACTGAAGCTTTCTTT
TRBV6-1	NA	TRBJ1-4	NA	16	CASSIGGELTNEKLFF	TGTGCCAGCAGCATAGGGGGGGAACTAACTAATGAAAAACTGTTTTTT
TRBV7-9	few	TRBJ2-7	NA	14	CAVSTVDSSYEQYF	TGTGCCGTTTCTACGGTGGATAGCTCCTACGAGCAGTACTTC
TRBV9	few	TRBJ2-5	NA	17	CASSPRIGPYLQETQYF	TGTGCCAGCAGCCCCAGGATAGGCCCCTACCTCCAAGAGACCCAGTACTTC
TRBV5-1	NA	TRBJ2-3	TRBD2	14	CASSTSGGLDTQYF	TGCGCCAGCAGTACGAGCGGGGGGCTCGATACGCAGTATTTT
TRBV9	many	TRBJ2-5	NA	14	CASSVIGGQETQYF	TGTGCCAGCAGCGTAATAGGGGGCCAAGAGACCCAGTACTTC
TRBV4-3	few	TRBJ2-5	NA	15	CASSQDFRRKETQYF	TGCGCCAGCAGCCAAGATTTCCGGCGGAAAGAGACCCAGTACTTC
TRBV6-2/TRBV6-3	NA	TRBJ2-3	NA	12	CASSADPHTQYF	TGTGCCAGCAGCGCGGACCCCCACACGCAGTATTTT
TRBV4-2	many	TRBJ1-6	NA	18	CASSQDTGGNSYNSPLHF	TGTGCCAGCAGCCAAGATACCGGGGGAAACTCCTATAATTCACCCCTCCACTTT
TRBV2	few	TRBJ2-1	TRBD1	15	CASRGDRGGYNEQFF	TGTGCCAGCAGGGGGGACAGGGGTGGGTACAATGAGCAGTTCTTC
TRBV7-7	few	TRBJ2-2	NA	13	CGSGLRDTGELFF	TGTGGATCGGGGCTTCGGGACACCGGGGAGCTGTTTTTT
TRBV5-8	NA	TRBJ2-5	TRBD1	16	CASSPWARQGQETQYF	TGTGCCAGCAGCCCTTGGGCCCGACAGGGGCAAGAGACCCAGTACTTC
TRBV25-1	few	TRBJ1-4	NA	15	CASSEFWGRDEKLFF	TGTGCCAGCAGTGAATTTTGGGGGCGCGATGAAAAACTGTTTTTT
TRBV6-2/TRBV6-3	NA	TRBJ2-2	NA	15	CASSVPGRGSGELFF	TGTGCCAGCAGTGTACCGGGACGGGGGTCCGGGGAGCTGTTTTTT
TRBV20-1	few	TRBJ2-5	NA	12	CSAHPEGETQYF	TGCAGTGCTCACCCTGAGGGAGAGACCCAGTACTTC
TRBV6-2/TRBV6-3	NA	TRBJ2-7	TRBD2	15	CASTPGGVPTYEQYF	TGTGCCAGCACCCCCGGGGGGGTACCCACCTACGAGCAGTACTTC
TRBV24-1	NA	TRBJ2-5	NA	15	CATSGAPSDQETQYF	TGTGCCACCAGTGGGGCCCCGTCCGATCAAGAGACCCAGTACTTC
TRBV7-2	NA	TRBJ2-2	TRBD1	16	CASSSGQGPYTGELFF	TGTGCCAGCAGCTCAGGACAGGGGCCTTACACCGGGGAGCTGTTTTTT
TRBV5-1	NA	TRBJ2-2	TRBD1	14	CASGDSANTGELFF	TGCGCCAGCGGGGACAGCGCGAACACCGGGGAGCTGTTTTTT
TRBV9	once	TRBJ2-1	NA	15	CASSVVGGGNNEQFF	TGTGCCAGCAGCGTAGTGGGGGGCGGCAACAATGAGCAGTTCTTC
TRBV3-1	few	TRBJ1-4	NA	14	CASSPQTVNEKLFF	TGTGCCAGCAGCCCCCAGACGGTTAATGAAAAACTGTTTTTT
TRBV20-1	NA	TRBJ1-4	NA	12	CSAKSTGEKLFF	TGCAGTGCTAAATCCACAGGGGAAAAACTGTTTTTT
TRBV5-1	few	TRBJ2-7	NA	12	CASSLDLGEQYF	TGCGCCAGCAGCTTGGATTTAGGCGAGCAGTACTTC
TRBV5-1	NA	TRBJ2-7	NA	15	CASSPDQLQSYEQYF	TGCGCCAGCAGCCCGGACCAGTTACAATCCTACGAGCAGTACTTC
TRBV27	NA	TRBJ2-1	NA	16	CASSSSAKGQNNEQFF	TGTGCCAGCAGTTCGTCGGCTAAAGGACAGAACAATGAGCAGTTCTTC
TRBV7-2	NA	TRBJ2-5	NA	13	CASSLAFSTPPRF	TGTGCCAGCAGCTTAGCGTTTTCGACTCCTCCCCGATTC
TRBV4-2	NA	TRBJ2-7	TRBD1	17	CASSQDGFEGASYEQYF	TGTGCCAGCAGCCAAGATGGATTCGAGGGGGCCTCCTACGAGCAGTACTTC
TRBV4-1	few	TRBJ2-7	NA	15	CASSHYRDIAYEQYF	TGCGCCAGCAGCCATTACCGGGACATAGCCTACGAGCAGTACTTC
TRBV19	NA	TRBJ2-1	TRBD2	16	CASSPGLAGGTNEQFF	TGTGCCAGTAGTCCCGGACTAGCGGGGGGGACCAATGAGCAGTTCTTC
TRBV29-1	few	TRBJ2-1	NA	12	CSVAGAGNEQFF	TGCAGCGTTGCAGGGGCGGGCAATGAGCAGTTCTTC
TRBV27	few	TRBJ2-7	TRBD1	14	CASSPGTGSHEQYF	TGTGCCAGCTCGCCCGGGACAGGGAGCCACGAGCAGTACTTC
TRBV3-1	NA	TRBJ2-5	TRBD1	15	CASSQLNRGRETQYF	TGTGCCAGCAGCCAACTAAACAGGGGGCGAGAGACCCAGTACTTC
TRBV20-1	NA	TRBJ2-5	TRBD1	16	CSARIRDRGLQETQYF	TGCAGTGCTAGGATCCGGGACAGAGGCCTCCAAGAGACCCAGTACTTC
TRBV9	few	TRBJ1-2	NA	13	CASRRTGDYGYTF	TGTGCCAGCCGACGGACCGGGGACTATGGCTACACCTTC
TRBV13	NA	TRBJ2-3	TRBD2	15	CASSLETSKADTQYF	TGTGCCAGCAGCTTAGAGACTAGCAAAGCGGATACGCAGTATTTT
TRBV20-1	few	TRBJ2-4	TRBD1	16	CSARVRTGGGKNIQYF	TGCAGTGCTAGAGTTCGGACAGGGGGCGGCAAAAACATTCAGTACTTC
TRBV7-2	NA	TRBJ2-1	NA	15	CASSLTGFSYNEQFF	TGTGCCAGCAGCCTAACAGGGTTTTCGTACAATGAGCAGTTCTTC
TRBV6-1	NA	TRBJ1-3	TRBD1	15	CASRAPTGGGNTIYF	TGTGCCAGCAGAGCCCCGACAGGGGGTGGAAACACCATATATTTT
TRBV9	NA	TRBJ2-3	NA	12	CASSPHESAQYF	TGTGCCAGCAGCCCCCACGAGTCGGCGCAGTATTTT
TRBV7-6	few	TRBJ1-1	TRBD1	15	CASSFGTVSSTEAFF	TGTGCCAGCAGCTTCGGGACAGTCTCGAGCACTGAAGCTTTCTTT
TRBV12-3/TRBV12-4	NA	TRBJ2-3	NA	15	CASSLVGPESDTQYF	TGTGCCAGCAGTTTAGTCGGGCCCGAGTCAGATACGCAGTATTTT
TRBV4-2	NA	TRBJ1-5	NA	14	CASSQDARNQPQHF	TGTGCCAGCAGCCAAGATGCCCGGAATCAGCCCCAGCATTTT
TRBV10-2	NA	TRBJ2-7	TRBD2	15	CASSGRAPGGDEQYF	TGCGCCAGCAGTGGACGCGCGCCCGGGGGGGACGAGCAGTACTTC
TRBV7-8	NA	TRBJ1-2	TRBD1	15	CASSFSMDRVYGYTF	TGTGCCAGCAGCTTTTCGATGGACAGGGTATATGGCTACACCTTC
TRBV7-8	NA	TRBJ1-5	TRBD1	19	CASSSTDRSDWGSNQPQHF	TGTGCCAGCAGCTCGACGGACAGGTCGGATTGGGGTAGCAATCAGCCCCAGCATTTT
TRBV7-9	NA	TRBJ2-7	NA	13	CASSSTPIRARNF	TGTGCCAGCAGCTCGACCCCTATTCGGGCGCGGAACTTC